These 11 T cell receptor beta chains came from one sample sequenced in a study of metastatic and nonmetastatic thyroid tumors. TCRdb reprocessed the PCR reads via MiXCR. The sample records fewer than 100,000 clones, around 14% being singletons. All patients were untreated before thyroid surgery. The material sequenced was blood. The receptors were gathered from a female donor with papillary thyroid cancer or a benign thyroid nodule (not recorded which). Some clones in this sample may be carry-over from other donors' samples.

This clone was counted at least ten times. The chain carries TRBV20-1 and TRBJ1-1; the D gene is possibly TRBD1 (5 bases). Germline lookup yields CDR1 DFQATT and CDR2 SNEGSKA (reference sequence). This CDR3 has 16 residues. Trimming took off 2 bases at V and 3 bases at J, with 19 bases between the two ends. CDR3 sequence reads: CSARSRDPGADTEAFF. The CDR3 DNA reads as TGCAGTGCTAGAAGCCGGGACCCCGGGGCCGACACTGAAGCTTTCTTT.

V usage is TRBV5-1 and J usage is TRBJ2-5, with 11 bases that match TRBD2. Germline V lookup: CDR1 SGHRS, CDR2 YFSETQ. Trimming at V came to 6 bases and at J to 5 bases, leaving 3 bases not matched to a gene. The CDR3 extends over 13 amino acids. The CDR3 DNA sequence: TGCGCCAGCAAACTAGCGGGGGTGGAGACCCAGTACTTC. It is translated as CASKLAGVETQYF.

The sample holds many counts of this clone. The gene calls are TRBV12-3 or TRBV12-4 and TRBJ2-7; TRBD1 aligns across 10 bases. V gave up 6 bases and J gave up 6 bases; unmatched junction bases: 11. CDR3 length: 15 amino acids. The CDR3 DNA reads TGTGCCAGCAGCGGGAGGGACAGGGGCCCCTTCGAGCAGTACTTC. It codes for CASSGRDRGPFEQYF.

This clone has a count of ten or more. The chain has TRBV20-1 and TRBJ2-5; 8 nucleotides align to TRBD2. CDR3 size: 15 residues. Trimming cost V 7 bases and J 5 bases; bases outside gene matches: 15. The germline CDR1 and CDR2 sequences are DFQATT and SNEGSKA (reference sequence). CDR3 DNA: TGCAGTGTGTTTTCGAGGCGGGGGGTAGGGGAGACCCAGTACTTC. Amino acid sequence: CSVFSRRGVGETQYF.

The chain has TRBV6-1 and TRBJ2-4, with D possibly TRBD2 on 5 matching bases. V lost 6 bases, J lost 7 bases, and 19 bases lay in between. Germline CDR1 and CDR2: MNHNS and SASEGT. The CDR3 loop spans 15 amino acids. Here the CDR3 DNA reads TGTGCCAGCAGCGGAAACGGGGTGGGTAGGAACATTCAGTACTTC. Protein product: CASSGNGVGRNIQYF.

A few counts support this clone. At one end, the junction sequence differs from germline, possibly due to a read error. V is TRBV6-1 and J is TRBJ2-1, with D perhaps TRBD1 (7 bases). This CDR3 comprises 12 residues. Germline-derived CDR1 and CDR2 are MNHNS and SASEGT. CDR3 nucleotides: TGTGCCAGCAGTCAAGGGACCAGGGGGGCGCTATTC. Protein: CASSQGTRGALF.

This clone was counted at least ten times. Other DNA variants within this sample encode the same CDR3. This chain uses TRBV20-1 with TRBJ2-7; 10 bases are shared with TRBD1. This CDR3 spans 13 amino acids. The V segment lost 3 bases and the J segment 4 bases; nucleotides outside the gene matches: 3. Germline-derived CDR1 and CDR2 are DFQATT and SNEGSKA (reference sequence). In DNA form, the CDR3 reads TGCAGTGCTAGGAGGACAGGGGGATACGAGCAGTACTTC. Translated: CSARRTGGYEQYF.

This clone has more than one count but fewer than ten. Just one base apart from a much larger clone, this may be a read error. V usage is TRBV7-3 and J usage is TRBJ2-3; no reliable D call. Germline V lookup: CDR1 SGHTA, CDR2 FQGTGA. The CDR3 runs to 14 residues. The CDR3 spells CTSSLSNLGITQYF. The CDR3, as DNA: TGTACCAGCAGCTTAAGTAACCTTGGCATCACGCAGTATTTT. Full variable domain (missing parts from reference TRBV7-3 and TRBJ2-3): GAGVSQTPSNKVTEKGKYVELRCDPISGHTALYWYRQSLGQGPEFLIYFQGTGAADDSGLPNDRFFAVRPEGSVSTLKIQRTERGDSAVYLCTSSLSNLGITQYFGPGTRLTVL.

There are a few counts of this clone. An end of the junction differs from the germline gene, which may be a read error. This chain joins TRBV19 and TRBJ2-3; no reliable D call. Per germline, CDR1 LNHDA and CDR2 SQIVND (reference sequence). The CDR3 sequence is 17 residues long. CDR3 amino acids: CASSMDLYATRTDAQYF. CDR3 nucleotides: TGTGCCAGTAGTATGGACCTTTACGCCACGCGCACAGATGCGCAGTATTTT.

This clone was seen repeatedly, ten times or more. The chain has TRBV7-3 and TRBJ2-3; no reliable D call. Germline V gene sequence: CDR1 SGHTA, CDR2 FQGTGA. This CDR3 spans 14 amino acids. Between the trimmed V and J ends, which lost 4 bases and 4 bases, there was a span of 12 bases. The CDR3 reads CASSSDIFADTQYF. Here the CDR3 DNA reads TGTGCCAGCAGCTCCGACATCTTCGCAGATACGCAGTATTTT. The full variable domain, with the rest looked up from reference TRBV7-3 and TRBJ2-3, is GAGVSQTPSNKVTEKGKYVELRCDPISGHTALYWYRQSLGQGPEFLIYFQGTGAADDSGLPNDRFFAVRPEGSVSTLKIQRTERGDSAVYLCASSSDIFADTQYFGPGTRLTVL.

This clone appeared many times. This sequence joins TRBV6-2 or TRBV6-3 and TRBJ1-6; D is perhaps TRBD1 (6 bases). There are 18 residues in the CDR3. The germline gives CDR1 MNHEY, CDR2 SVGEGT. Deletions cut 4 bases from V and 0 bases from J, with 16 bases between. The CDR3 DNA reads TGTGCCAGCAGTTCCTCGGACAGCGATACCTCCTATAATTCACCCCTCCACTTT. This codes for CASSSSDSDTSYNSPLHF.